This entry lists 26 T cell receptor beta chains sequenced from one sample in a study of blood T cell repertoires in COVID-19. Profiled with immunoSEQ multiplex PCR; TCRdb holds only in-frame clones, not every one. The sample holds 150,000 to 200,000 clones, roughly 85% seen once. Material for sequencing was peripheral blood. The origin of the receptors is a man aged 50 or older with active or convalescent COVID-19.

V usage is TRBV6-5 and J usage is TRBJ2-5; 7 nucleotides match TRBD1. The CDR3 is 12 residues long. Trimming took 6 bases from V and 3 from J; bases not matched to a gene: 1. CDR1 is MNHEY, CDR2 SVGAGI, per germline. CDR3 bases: TGTGCCAGCAGGACAGGGAAAGAGACCCAGTACTTC. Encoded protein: CASRTGKETQYF.

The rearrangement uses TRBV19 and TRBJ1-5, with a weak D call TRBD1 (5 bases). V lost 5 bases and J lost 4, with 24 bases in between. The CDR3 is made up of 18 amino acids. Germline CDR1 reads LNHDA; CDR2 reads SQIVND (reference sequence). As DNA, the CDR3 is TGTGCCAGTAGTCCGACCGGGGGTGAAACTATCAAAAATCAGCCCCAGCATTTT. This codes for CASSPTGGETIKNQPQHF.

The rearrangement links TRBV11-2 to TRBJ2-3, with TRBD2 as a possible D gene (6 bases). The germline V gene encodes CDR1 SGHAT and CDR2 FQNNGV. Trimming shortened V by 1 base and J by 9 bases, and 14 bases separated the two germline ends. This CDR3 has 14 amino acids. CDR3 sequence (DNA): TGTGCCAGCAGCTTAGTTAACGCGGGGACCACGCAGTATTTT. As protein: CASSLVNAGTTQYF.

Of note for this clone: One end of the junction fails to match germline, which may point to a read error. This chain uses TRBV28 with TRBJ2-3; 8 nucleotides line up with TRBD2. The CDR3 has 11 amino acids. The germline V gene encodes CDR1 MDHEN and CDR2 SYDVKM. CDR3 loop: CASSPGSGLEF. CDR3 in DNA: TGTGCCAGCAGCCCCGGCTCGGGACTAGAATTT.

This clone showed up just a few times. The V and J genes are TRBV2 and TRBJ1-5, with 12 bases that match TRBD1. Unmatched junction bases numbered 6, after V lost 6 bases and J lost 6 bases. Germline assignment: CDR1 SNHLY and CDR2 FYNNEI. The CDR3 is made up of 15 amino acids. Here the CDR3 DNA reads TGTGCCAGCAGCCGGGACAGGGGGCTGGGTCAGCCCCAGCATTTT. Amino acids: CASSRDRGLGQPQHF.

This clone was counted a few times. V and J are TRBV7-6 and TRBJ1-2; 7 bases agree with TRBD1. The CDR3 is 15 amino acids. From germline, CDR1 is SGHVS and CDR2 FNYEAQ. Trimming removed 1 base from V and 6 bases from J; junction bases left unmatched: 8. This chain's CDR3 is CASSLGLAGGDGYTF. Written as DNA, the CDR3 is TGTGCCAGCAGCTTAGGTTTGGCAGGGGGTGATGGCTACACCTTC.

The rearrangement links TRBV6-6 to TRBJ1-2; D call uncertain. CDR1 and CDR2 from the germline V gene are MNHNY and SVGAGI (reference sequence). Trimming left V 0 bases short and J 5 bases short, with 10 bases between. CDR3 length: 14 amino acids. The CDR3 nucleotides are TGTGCCAGCAGTTACTCGGACGGGATATATGGCTACACCTTC. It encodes CASSYSDGIYGYTF.

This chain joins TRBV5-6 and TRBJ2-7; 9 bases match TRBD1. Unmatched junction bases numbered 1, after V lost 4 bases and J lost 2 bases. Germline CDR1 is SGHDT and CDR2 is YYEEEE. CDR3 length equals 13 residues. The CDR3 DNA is TGTGCCAGCAGCCGACAGGGGGCCTACGAGCAGTACTTC. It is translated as CASSRQGAYEQYF.

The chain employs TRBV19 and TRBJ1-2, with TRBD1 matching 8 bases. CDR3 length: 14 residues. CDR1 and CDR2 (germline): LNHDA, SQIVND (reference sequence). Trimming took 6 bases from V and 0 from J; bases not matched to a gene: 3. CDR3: CASRGTGTNYGYTF. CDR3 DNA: TGTGCCAGTAGAGGGACAGGTACTAACTATGGCTACACCTTC.

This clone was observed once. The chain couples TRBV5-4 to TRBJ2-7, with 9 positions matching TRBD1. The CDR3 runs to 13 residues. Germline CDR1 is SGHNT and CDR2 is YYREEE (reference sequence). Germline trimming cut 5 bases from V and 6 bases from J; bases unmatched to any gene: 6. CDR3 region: CASSSRTGAEQYF. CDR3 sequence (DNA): TGTGCCAGCAGTTCCAGGACAGGGGCCGAGCAGTACTTC.

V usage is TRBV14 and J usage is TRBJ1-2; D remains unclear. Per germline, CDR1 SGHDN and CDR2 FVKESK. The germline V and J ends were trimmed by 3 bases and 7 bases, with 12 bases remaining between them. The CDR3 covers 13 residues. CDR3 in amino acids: CASSQSATGGYTF. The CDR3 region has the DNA TGTGCCAGCAGCCAGTCCGCTACGGGTGGCTACACCTTC.

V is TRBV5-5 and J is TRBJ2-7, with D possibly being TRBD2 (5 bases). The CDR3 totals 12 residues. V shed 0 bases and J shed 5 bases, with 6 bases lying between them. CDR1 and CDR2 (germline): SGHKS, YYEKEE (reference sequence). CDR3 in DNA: TGTGCCAGCAGCTTGGTCGGGGACGAGCAGTACTTC. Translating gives CASSLVGDEQYF. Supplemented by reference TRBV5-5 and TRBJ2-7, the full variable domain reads DAGVTQSPTHLIKTRGQQVTLRCSPISGHKSVSWYQQVLGQGPQFIFQYYEKEERGRGNFPDRFSARQFPNYSSELNVNALLLGDSALYLCASSLVGDEQYFGPGTRLTVT.

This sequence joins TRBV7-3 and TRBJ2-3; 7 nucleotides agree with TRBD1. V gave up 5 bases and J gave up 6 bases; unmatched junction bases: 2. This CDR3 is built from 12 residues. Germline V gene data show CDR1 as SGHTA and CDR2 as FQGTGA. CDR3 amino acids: CASSTRGDTQYF. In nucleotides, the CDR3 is TGTGCCAGCAGCACCAGGGGGGATACGCAGTATTTT. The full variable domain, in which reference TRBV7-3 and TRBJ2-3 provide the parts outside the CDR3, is GAGVSQTPSNKVTEKGKYVELRCDPISGHTALYWYRQSLGQGPEFLIYFQGTGAADDSGLPNDRFFAVRPEGSVSTLKIQRTERGDSAVYLCASSTRGDTQYFGPGTRLTVL.

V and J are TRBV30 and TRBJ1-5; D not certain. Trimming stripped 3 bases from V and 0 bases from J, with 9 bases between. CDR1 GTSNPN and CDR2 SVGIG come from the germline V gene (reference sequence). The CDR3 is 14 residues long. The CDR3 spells CAWSTLNSNQPQHF. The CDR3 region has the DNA TGTGCCTGGAGCACACTAAATAGCAATCAGCCCCAGCATTTT.

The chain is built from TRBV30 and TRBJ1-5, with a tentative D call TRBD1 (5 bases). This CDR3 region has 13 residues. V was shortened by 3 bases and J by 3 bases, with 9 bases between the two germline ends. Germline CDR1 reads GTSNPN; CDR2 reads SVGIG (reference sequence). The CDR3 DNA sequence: TGTGCCTGGAGGGCAGGGATCAATCAGCCCCAGCATTTT. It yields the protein CAWRAGINQPQHF. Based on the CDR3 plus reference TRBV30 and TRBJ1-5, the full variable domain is SQTIHQWPATLVQPVGSPLSLECTVEGTSNPNLYWYRQAAGRGLQLLFYSVGIGQISSEVPQNLSASRPQDRQFILSSKKLLLSDSGFYLCAWRAGINQPQHFGDGTRLSIL.

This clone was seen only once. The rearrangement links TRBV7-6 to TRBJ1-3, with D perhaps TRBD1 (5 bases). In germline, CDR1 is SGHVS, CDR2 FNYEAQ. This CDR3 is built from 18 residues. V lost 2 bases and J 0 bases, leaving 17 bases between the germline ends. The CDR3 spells CASSLRGDFLSSGNTIYF. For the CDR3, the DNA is TGTGCCAGCAGCTTACGGGGGGACTTCCTGAGCTCTGGAAACACCATATATTTT.

CDR3 sequence: CASSNGGGYGYTF. CDR3 coding DNA: TGTGCCAGCAGCAATGGGGGGGGCTATGGCTACACCTTC. The chain has TRBV27 and TRBJ1-2, with a tentative D call TRBD1 (5 bases). CDR3 length equals 13 residues. Germline V gene lookup returns CDR1 MNHEY and CDR2 SMNVEV (reference sequence). The V and J ends lost 6 bases and 4 bases respectively, with 12 bases between them.

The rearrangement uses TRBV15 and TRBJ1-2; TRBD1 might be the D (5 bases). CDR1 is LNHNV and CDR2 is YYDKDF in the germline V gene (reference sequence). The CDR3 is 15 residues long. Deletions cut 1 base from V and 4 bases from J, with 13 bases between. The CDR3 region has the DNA TGTGCCACCAGCAGAGGGGTAGACAGAATCTATGGCTACACCTTC. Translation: CATSRGVDRIYGYTF.

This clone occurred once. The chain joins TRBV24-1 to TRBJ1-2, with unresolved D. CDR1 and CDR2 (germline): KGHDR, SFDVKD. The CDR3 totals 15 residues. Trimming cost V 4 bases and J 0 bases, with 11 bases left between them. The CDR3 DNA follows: TGTGCCACCAGTGACCAAAGCGGGACTAACTATGGCTACACCTTC. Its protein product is CATSDQSGTNYGYTF.

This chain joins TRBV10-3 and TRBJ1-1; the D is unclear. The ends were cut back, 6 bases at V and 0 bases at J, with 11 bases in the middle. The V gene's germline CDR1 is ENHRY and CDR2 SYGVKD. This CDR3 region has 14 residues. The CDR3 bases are TGTGCCATCAGCTCCTTAGCAATGAACACTGAAGCTTTCTTT. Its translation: CAISSLAMNTEAFF.

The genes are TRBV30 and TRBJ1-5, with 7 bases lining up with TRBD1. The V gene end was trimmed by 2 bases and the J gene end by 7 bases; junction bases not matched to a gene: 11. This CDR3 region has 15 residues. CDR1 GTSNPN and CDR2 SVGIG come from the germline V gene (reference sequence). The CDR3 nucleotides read TGTGCCTGGAGTCCCAACGACAGGGACGGCCAGCCCCAGCATTTT. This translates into CAWSPNDRDGQPQHF. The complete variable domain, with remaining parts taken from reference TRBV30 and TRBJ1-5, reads SQTIHQWPATLVQPVGSPLSLECTVEGTSNPNLYWYRQAAGRGLQLLFYSVGIGQISSEVPQNLSASRPQDRQFILSSKKLLLSDSGFYLCAWSPNDRDGQPQHFGDGTRLSIL.

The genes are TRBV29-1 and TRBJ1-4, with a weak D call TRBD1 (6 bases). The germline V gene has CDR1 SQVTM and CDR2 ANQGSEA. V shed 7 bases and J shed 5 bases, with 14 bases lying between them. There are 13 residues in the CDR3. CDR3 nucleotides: TGCAGCGCGGCGACAGGTACCAATGAAAAACTGTTTTTT. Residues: CSAATGTNEKLFF.

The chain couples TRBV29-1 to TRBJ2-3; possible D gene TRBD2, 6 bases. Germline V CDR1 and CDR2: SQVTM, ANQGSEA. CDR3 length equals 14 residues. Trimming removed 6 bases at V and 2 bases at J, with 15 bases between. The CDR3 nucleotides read TGCAGCGTATTCACCGGGACTCCCACAGATACGCAGTATTTT. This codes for CSVFTGTPTDTQYF.

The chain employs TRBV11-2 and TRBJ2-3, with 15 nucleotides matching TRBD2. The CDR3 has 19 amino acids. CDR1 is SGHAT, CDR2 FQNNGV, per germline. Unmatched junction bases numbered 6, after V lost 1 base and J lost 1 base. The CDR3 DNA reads TGTGCCAGCAGCTTAGTGCGGACTAGCGGGGGGGCAGGCACAGATACGCAGTATTTT. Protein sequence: CASSLVRTSGGAGTDTQYF.

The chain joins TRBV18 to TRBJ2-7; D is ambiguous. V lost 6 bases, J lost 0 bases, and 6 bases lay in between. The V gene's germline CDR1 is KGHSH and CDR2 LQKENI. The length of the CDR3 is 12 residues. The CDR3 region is CASSHSSYEQYF. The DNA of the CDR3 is TGTGCCAGCTCCCATAGCTCCTACGAGCAGTACTTC.

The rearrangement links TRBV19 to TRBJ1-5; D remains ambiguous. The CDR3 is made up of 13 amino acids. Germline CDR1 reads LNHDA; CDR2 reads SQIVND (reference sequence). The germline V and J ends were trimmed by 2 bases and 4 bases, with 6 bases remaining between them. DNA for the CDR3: TGTGCCAGTAGTATATCCAGAAATCAGCCCCAGCATTTT. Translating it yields CASSISRNQPQHF.